A selection of T cell receptor beta chains follows, all from one sample in a study of metastatic and nonmetastatic thyroid tumors. TCRdb used MiXCR to call clones anew from the PCR reads. The profile covers roughly 18,000 clones, with approximately 24% appearing a single time and under 25% taken by the ten largest. Sequences were obtained from tumor tissue. These receptor sequences come from a female donor with papillary thyroid cancer or a benign thyroid nodule (not recorded which). Some clones in this sample may be carry-over from other donors' samples. Each CDR3 is given with its conserved first and last residue.

cdr3_length j_call v_call cdr3_aa
15 TRBJ2-7 TRBV6-5 CASSSTSVRAYEQYF
14 TRBJ2-1 TRBV11-3 CASSFRAGDNERFF
15 TRBJ2-4 TRBV5-6 CASSFGGVSKNIQYF
11 TRBJ2-1 TRBV20-1 CSARTRNEQFF
17 TRBJ2-2 TRBV9 CASSVRGLAGNKGELFF
15 TRBJ1-1 TRBV6-1 CASSDKTGGATEAFF
13 TRBJ2-7 TRBV20-1 CSAIRLVEAGQYF
15 TRBJ1-2 TRBV7-8 CASSLTVSANYGYTF
14 TRBJ2-3 TRBV7-3 CASSLTGAGDTQYF
12 TRBJ2-7 TRBV20-1 CSAWTVFYQHYF
16 TRBJ2-1 TRBV30 CAWSVLAGKRANEQFF
14 TRBJ1-3 TRBV6-1 CASSEATSGNTIYF
15 TRBJ1-4 TRBV18 CASSRGHSTNEKLFF
12 TRBJ1-5 TRBV3-1 CASDPLNQPQHF
17 TRBJ2-1 TRBV24-1 CATSCKKWFPIRNEQFF
13 TRBJ2-5 TRBV28 CASSLTPKETQYF
12 TRBJ1-1 TRBV11-3 CASSRSGVEAFF
13 TRBJ1-5 TRBV2 CASNAEKGQPQHF
16 TRBJ2-5 TRBV28 CASSTLGTSMRETQYF
15 TRBJ1-1 TRBV11-3 CASSRESRGDTEAFF
13 TRBJ2-7 TRBV7-9 CASSLAIRSEQYF
15 TRBJ2-3 TRBV24-1 CATSPRSLNTDTQYF
15 TRBJ1-5 TRBV7-2 CASSPRGTGDEPQHF
14 TRBJ1-3 TRBV14 CASSPYRAGNTIYF
13 TRBJ2-7 TRBV5-1 CASSLATGYEQYF
15 TRBJ1-5 TRBV9 CAGSVGKGGDQPQHF
15 TRBJ2-5 TRBV5-1 CASSFSGGAQETQYF
14 TRBJ2-7 TRBV18 CASSRDGAFYEQYF
15 TRBJ2-2 TRBV5-1 CASSLGTVTTGELFF
16 TRBJ1-2 TRBV6-1 CASSVPGTGWSLGYTF
12 TRBJ1-1 TRBV20-1 CSAKVGDTEAFF
15 TRBJ1-1 TRBV10-1 CASSVGVKGGTEAFF
15 TRBJ2-5 TRBV2 CASNERGAERETQYF
14 TRBJ1-4 TRBV5-1 CASRVGERNEKLFF
15 TRBJ2-1 TRBV9 CASSVAQDPYNEQFF
15 TRBJ1-3 TRBV28 CASRLQGLGGNTIYF
13 TRBJ2-1 TRBV20-1 CSAISGIYNEQFF
14 TRBJ2-2 TRBV10-3 CASRVSGGTGELFF
16 TRBJ2-1 TRBV6-2/TRBV6-3 CASTLFETSLHNEQFF
16 TRBJ2-7 TRBV20-1 CSARRGTVGLSYEVYF
18 TRBJ2-5 TRBV3-1 CASSQVPVLRSRSETQYF
16 TRBJ2-7 TRBV15 CATSSSTARGSYEQYF
16 TRBJ1-4 TRBV7-3 CASSLPDPATNEKLFF
12 TRBJ2-1 TRBV29-1 CSGQGPYNEQFF
16 TRBJ1-5 TRBV20-1 CSASFRGMRSNQPQHF